This T cell receptor (beta chain) is from a study of regulatory T cells in long-lasting Graves disease. CDR3 size: 17 residues. V was shortened by 0 bases and J by 4 bases, with 19 bases between the two germline ends. Germline V gene data show CDR1 as SGHRS and CDR2 as YFSETQ. Arm-PCR with iRepertoire HTBI primers amplified the CDR3 regions for these TCR beta libraries. The authors' processing: Throughout the samples, researchers identified roughly 59 TRBV and some 13 TRBJ segments. TCRdb fed the multiplex PCR reads into MiXCR, producing one record per CDR3 protein. TCRdb's processing, not the authors' own work, is the source of the V and J calls. The data show under 800,000 distinct CDR3 sequences, 16% seen once. Indicated time point: newly diagnosed GD, antithyroid drugs for less than 3 months. PBMC RNA was the source of the TCR library. The sample was also linked to a second study, of T cells in Graves' hyperthyroidism and ophthalmopathy.

The chain recombines TRBV5-1 with TRBJ1-1, with D possibly being TRBD1 (5 bases). The TCR originated in a woman aged 25 to 39 with Graves disease. Here the sequenced sample was peripheral blood mononuclear cells (PBMCs), taken at new diagnosis, from a patient treated with antithyroid drugs. The CDR3 coding sequence is TGCGCCAGCAGCTTGGTTTGGCTCCTACCCGGGGGCACTGAAGCTTTCTTT. Its translation is CASSLVWLLPGGTEAFF.